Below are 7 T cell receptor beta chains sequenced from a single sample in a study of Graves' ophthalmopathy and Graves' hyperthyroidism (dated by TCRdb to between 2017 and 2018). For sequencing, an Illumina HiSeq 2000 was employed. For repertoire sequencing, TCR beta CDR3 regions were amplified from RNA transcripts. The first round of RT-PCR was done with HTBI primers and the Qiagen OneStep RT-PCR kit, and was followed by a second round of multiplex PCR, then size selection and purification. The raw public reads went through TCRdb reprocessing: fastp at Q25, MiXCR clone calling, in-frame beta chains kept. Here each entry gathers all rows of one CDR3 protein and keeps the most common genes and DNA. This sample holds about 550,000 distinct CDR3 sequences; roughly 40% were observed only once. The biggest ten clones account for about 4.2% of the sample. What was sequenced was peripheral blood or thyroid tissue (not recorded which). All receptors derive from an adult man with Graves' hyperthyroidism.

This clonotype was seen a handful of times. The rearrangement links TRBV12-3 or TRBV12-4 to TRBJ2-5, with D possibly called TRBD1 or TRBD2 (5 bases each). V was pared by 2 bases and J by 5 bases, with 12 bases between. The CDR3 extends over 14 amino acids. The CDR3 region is CASSLLGEGETQYF. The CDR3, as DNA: TGTGCCAGCAGTTTACTGGGAGAGGGGGAGACCCAGTACTTC.

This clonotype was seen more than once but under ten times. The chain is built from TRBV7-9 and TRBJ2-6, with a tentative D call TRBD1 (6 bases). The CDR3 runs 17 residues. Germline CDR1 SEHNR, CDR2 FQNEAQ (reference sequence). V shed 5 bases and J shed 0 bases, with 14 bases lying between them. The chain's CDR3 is CASSPGAPTSGANVLTF. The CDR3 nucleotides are TGTGCCAGCAGCCCAGGGGCGCCCACCTCTGGGGCCAACGTCCTGACTTTC. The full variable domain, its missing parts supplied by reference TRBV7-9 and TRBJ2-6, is DTGVSQNPRHKITKRGQNVTFRCDPISEHNRLYWYRQTLGQGPEFLTYFQNEAQLEKSRLLSDRFSAERPKGSFSTLEIQRTEQGDSAMYLCASSPGAPTSGANVLTFGAGSRLTVL.

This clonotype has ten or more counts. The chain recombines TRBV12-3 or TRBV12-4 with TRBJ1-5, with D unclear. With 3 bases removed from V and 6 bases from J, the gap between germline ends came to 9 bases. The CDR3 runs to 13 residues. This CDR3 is CASSLVRAQPQHF. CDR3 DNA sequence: TGTGCCAGCAGTTTGGTAAGGGCTCAGCCCCAGCATTTT.

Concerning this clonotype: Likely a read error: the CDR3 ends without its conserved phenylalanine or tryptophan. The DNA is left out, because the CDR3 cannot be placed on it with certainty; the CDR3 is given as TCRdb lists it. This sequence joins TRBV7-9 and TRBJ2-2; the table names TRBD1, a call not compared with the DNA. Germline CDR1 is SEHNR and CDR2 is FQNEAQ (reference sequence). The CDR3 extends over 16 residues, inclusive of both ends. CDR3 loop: CASSSAGTGKHRGAVV.

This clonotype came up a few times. The DNA for the CDR3 is TGTGCCAGCAGTTTAGGGGGTATCGGACTAAGAAACACCATATATTTT. Amino acid sequence: CASSLGGIGLRNTIYF. The chain recombines TRBV28 with TRBJ1-3; D is perhaps TRBD1 (5 bases). Germline-derived CDR1 and CDR2 are MDHEN and SYDVKM. Trimming left V 2 bases short and J 5 bases short, with 16 bases between. The CDR3 extends over 16 amino acids.

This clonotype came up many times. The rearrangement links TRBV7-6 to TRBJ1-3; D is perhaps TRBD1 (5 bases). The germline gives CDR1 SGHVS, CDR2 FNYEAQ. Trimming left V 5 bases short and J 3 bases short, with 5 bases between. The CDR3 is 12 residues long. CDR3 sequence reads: CASSDSGNTIYF. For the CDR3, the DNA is TGTGCCAGCAGCGACAGTGGAAACACCATATATTTT.

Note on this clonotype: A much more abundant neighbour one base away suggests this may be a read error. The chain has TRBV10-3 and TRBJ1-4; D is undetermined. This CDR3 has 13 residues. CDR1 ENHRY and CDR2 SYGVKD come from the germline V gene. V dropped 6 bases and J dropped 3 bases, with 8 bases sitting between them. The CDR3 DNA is TGTGCCATCAGGGACGGATCTAATGAAAAACTGTTTTTT. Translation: CAIRDGSNEKLFF.